The sequence of this T cell receptor (beta chain) was determined in a study of cytomegalovirus exposure and HLA in healthy donors. Study as a whole: Unique TCR beta sequences numbering fewer than 130 million came from around 180 million T cells in an earlier analysis.

CDR1 and CDR2 (germline): MDHEN, SYDVKM. The CDR3 runs 16 residues. V dropped 3 bases and J dropped 4 bases, with 18 bases sitting between them. Both 60 Vbeta primers and 13 Jbeta primers went into the PCR. Assay used: immunoSEQ multiplex PCR; TCRdb lists only in-frame clones, some missing. The repertoire holds about 160,000 clones, with 87% as singletons. Findings and limits, study-wide: Roughly uniform sequencing depth across donors was assumed, possibly incorrectly. The listing of roughly 160 TCR beta chains classed them as cytomegalovirus-associated. Most TCR beta V segments were productive about 87% or about 30% of the time in an earlier analysis.

To note about this clone: Its matching antigen is unknown.

The sequencing sample was made of PBMCs. V gene TRBV28 combines with J gene TRBJ1-2, with a possible D match to TRBD1 (5 bases). The TCR was taken from a woman in her twenties or thirties in good health and CMV-seronegative. Written as DNA, the CDR3 is TGTGCCAGCAGTTTTTTGTGGTCGCGGGGGGTCTATGGCTACACCTTC. Translating gives CASSFLWSRGVYGYTF.